This T cell receptor beta chain is drawn from a study of OX40 agonist ivuxolimab in advanced cancers. Study information: Patients in dose escalation had liver, melanoma, kidney or head and neck cancers.

Assay: immunoSEQ multiplex PCR; the TCRdb copy retains only in-frame clones and omits some. Of 55,000 to 70,000 clones in the sample, about 83% were seen once. The germline CDR1 and CDR2 sequences are MDHEN and SYDVKM. CDR3 length: 14 amino acids. V lost 4 bases and J lost 1, with 10 bases in between. The sequence came from an adult with an advanced solid tumor such as melanoma, head and neck, liver or kidney cancer. The chain combines TRBV28 with TRBJ1-1; D is unclear. Sequencing used CD4+ or CD8+ T cells sorted from blood, obtained in a trial of the OX40 agonist ivuxolimab. In DNA form, the CDR3 reads TGTGCCAGCAGTTCACCCGGGCCGAACACTGAAGCTTTCTTT. It is translated as CASSSPGPNTEAFF.